Listed here are 2 T cell receptor beta chains from one sample, sequenced in a study of T cell repertoires in cytomegalovirus infection. No antigen has been assigned to these receptors. TCRdb analysed the reads with MiXCR anew, one entry per CDR3 protein. This sample has 900,000 to 950,000 distinct CDR3 sequences, with roughly 30% found just once. Specimen: cultured CD8+ T cells from PBMCs, collected from culture after CMV antigen stimulation. These receptor sequences come from a human donor in good health (CMV status not recorded). Some clones in this sample may be carry-over from other donors' samples.

The chain has TRBV10-3 and TRBJ2-1, with D possibly matching TRBD1 (5 bases). The CDR3 has 16 amino acids. Looked up from germline, CDR1 is ENHRY and CDR2 is SYGVKD. V was clipped by 0 bases and J by 12 bases, with 21 bases between them. In DNA, the CDR3 is TGTGCCATCAGTGAGTCGAAGTACTTGGGCAGCCAGGGGCAGTTCTTC. It is translated as CAISESKYLGSQGQFF.

A few counts support this clonotype. V is TRBV29-1 and J is TRBJ2-1, with D perhaps being TRBD1 or TRBD2 (5 bases each). Deletions cut 2 bases from V and 0 bases from J, with 14 bases between. Germline CDR1 and CDR2: SQVTM and ANQGSEA. This CDR3 spans 16 amino acids. The CDR3 region has the DNA TGCAGCGTTGAAAACGACAGACTACTCTCCTACAATGAGCAGTTCTTC. Translating it yields CSVENDRLLSYNEQFF.